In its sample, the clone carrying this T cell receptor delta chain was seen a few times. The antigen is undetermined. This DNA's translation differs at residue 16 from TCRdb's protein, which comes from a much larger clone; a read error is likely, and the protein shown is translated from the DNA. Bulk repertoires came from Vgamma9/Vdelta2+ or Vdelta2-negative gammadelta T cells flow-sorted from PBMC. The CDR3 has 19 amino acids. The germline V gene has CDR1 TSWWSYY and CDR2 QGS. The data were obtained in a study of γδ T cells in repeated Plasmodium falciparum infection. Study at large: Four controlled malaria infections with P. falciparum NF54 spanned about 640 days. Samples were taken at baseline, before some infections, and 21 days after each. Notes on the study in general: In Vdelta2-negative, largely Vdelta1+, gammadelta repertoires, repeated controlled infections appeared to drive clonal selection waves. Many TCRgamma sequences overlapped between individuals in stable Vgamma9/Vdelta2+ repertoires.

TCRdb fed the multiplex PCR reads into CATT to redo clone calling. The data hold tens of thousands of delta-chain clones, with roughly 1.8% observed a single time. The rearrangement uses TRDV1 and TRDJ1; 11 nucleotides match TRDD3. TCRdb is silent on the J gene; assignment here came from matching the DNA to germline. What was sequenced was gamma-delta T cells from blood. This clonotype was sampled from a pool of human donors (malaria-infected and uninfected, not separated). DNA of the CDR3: TGTGCTCTTGGGGAACTGGGTTCTTGGGGGATACGAGACGGCGATGAACTCATCTTT. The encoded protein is CALGELGSWGIRDGDELIF.